Presented here are 19 T cell receptor beta chains from one specimen sequenced in a study of shared clonotypes between healthy human individuals. Repertoires were generated with immunoSEQ multiplex PCR, while TCRdb's copy carries only in-frame clones and drops some. The sample holds 2 million to 2.5 million clones, about 92% seen once. The sample was naive CD4+ T cells from PBMCs. Subset here: CD45RA+ positively selected. The receptor source for this set is a man aged 18 to 30 in good health. Some clones in this sample may be carry-over from other donors' samples.

The rearrangement uses TRBV5-3 and TRBJ1-1; a weak D match, TRBD1 (5 bases). TRBV5-3 is treated as an ORF (open reading frame) with a function not yet certain. Trimming pared 8 bases from V and 3 bases from J, leaving 11 bases between. The CDR3 extends over 12 amino acids. CDR3 protein: CASGRGDTEAFF. As DNA, the CDR3 is TGTGCCAGCGGGAGGGGCGACACTGAAGCTTTCTTT.

The chain links TRBV5-4 to TRBJ2-7; 16 positions match TRBD2. The CDR3 is made up of 17 amino acids. CDR1 is SGHNT and CDR2 is YYREEE in the germline V gene (reference sequence). V lost 4 bases to trimming and J lost 2 bases; unmatched junction nucleotides: 6. CDR3 residues: CASSGPGLAGGPYEQYF. The CDR3 nucleotides read TGTGCCAGCAGCGGACCGGGACTAGCGGGAGGGCCCTACGAGCAGTACTTC.

The rearrangement links TRBV20-1 to TRBJ2-1; D gene ambiguous. This CDR3 spans 11 amino acids. From germline, CDR1 is DFQATT and CDR2 SNEGSKA (reference sequence). DNA of the CDR3: TGCAGCCTCAAAAACGGCAATGAGCAGTTCTTC. Protein product: CSLKNGNEQFF.

The chain has TRBV4-1 and TRBJ1-5; D ambiguous. The CDR3 runs 13 residues. Trimming took 0 bases from V and 9 from J, leaving 9 bases between them. CDR1 and CDR2 from the germline V gene are MGHRA and YSYEKL. DNA for the CDR3: TGCGCCAGCAGCCAAGATCCCCGGAGGCCCCAGCATTTT. Its protein product is CASSQDPRRPQHF.

Notes on this clone: Other nucleotide sequences in the sample specify the same CDR3. The chain carries TRBV7-3 and TRBJ1-1; no reliable D call. V dropped 2 bases and J dropped 1 base, with 5 bases sitting between them. CDR1 is SGHTA, CDR2 FQGTGA, per germline. CDR3 length: 13 amino acids. The CDR3 spells CASSLGRNTEAFF. CDR3 nucleotide sequence: TGTGCCAGCAGCTTAGGTAGGAACACTGAAGCTTTCTTT.

Only a few counts were recorded for this clone. The chain links TRBV4-2 to TRBJ1-1, with unresolved D. The germline gives CDR1 LGHNA, CDR2 YNFKEQ. The germline V and J ends were trimmed by 4 bases and 0 bases, with 6 bases remaining between them. The CDR3 contains 13 residues. CDR3 coding DNA: TGTGCCAGCAGCCTCACCTTGAACACTGAAGCTTTCTTT. Its translation: CASSLTLNTEAFF.

V usage is TRBV5-4 and J usage is TRBJ2-7; D is possibly TRBD1 (6 bases). Germline V gene sequence: CDR1 SGHNT, CDR2 YYREEE (reference sequence). V was shortened by 4 bases and J by 7 bases, with 15 bases between the two germline ends. The CDR3 is made up of 13 amino acids. CDR3 amino acids: CASSPTGSWEQYF. For the CDR3, the DNA is TGTGCCAGCAGCCCGACAGGATCGTGGGAGCAGTACTTC. Variable domain in full (rest from reference TRBV5-4 and TRBJ2-7): ETGVTQSPTHLIKTRGQQVTLRCSSQSGHNTVSWYQQALGQGPQFIFQYYREEENGRGNFPPRFSGLQFPNYSSELNVNALELDDSALYLCASSPTGSWEQYFGPGTRLTVT.

V gene TRBV4-2 combines with J gene TRBJ1-5; D call uncertain. Germline assignment: CDR1 LGHNA and CDR2 YNFKEQ. The V gene lost 0 bases and the J gene lost 5 bases, with 14 bases spanning the gap. The CDR3 loop spans 16 amino acids. CDR3 nucleotide sequence: TGTGCCAGCAGCCAAGATCAAGGAGGCGGTTATCAGCCCCAGCATTTT. It is translated as CASSQDQGGGYQPQHF.

The count of this clone is one. The V and J genes are TRBV7-9 and TRBJ1-4, with D tentatively TRBD1 (6 bases). This CDR3 spans 16 amino acids. Germline values: CDR1 SEHNR, CDR2 FQNEAQ (reference sequence). Trimming pared 5 bases from V and 8 bases from J, leaving 21 bases between. This CDR3 reads CASSDTTRGQLEKLFF. Written as DNA, the CDR3 is TGTGCCAGCAGCGATACAACGCGGGGGCAGTTAGAAAAACTGTTTTTT.

The J gene is TRBJ1-1, the V gene TRBV10-3; 7 positions agree with TRBD1. The CDR3 covers 12 residues. V was pared by 6 bases and J by 5 bases, with 3 bases of the junction left unmatched. The germline gives CDR1 ENHRY, CDR2 SYGVKD. The CDR3, as DNA: TGTGCCATCAGATCAGGGGGAACTGAAGCTTTCTTT. As protein: CAIRSGGTEAFF.

The V call is TRBV25-1, the J call TRBJ2-3, with D hard to call. The CDR3 is made up of 12 amino acids. Trimming took off 1 base at V and 11 bases at J, with 10 bases between the two ends. The germline CDR1 and CDR2 sequences are MGHDK and SYGVNS. The CDR3 coding sequence is TGTGCCAGCAGTGAATTGGAGAGACGGCAGTATTTT. Translated: CASSELERRQYF. Looking up the rest from reference TRBV25-1 and TRBJ2-3 gives the full variable domain: EADIYQTPRYLVIGTGKKITLECSQTMGHDKMYWYQQDPGMELHLIHYSYGVNSTEKGDLSSESTVSRIRTEHFPLTLESARPSHTSQYLCASSELERRQYFGPGTRLTVL.

This chain uses TRBV9 with TRBJ2-7; no clear D gene. Germline CDR1 SGDLS, CDR2 YYNGEE. CDR3 length equals 14 residues. Trimming stripped 0 bases from V and 3 bases from J, with 10 bases between. Here the CDR3 reads CASSVDDSNYEQYF. In nucleotides, the CDR3 is TGTGCCAGCAGCGTAGACGATTCAAACTACGAGCAGTACTTC.

The chain combines TRBV5-1 with TRBJ2-2, with 8 bases aligning to TRBD1. The CDR3 loop spans 15 amino acids. Trimming cost V 7 bases and J 2 bases; bases outside gene matches: 7. Germline assignment: CDR1 SGHRS and CDR2 YFSETQ. The CDR3 spells CASHDRGSNTGELFF. For the CDR3, the DNA is TGCGCCAGCCATGACAGGGGCTCCAACACCGGGGAGCTGTTTTTT. Combining the CDR3 with reference TRBV5-1 and TRBJ2-2 gives the whole variable domain KAGVTQTPRYLIKTRGQQVTLSCSPISGHRSVSWYQQTPGQGLQFLFEYFSETQRNKGNFPGRFSGRQFSNSRSEMNVSTLELGDSALYLCASHDRGSNTGELFFGEGSRLTVL.

About this clone: Distinct nucleotide sequences in the sample also encode this CDR3. CDR3 coding DNA: TGTGCCAGCAGCTTGACTAGCGGGAGCTACGAGCAGTACTTC. Translated, it gives CASSLTSGSYEQYF. J is TRBJ2-7 and V is TRBV7-3; 12 nucleotides agree with TRBD2. The germline CDR1 and CDR2 sequences are SGHTA and FQGTGA. The CDR3 has 14 residues. V shed 3 bases, J shed 3 bases, and the junction held 0 bases outside the gene matches.

The rearrangement uses TRBV10-3 and TRBJ2-5; tentatively, D is TRBD2 (6 bases). V was cut by 9 bases and J by 5 bases, with 16 bases left in between. Germline assignment: CDR1 ENHRY and CDR2 SYGVKD. The CDR3 has 13 amino acids. Here the CDR3 reads CAMGGGPRETQYF. The CDR3 DNA reads TGTGCCATGGGAGGAGGGCCACGGGAGACCCAGTACTTC.

The CDR3 loop reads CASSQAGNFYGYTF. The CDR3 DNA is TGTGCCAGCAGCCAGGCAGGGAACTTCTATGGCTACACCTTC. The chain couples TRBV28 to TRBJ1-2, with a possible D match to TRBD1 (5 bases). Trimming shortened V by 6 bases and J by 4 bases, and 15 bases separated the two germline ends. Germline CDR1 reads MDHEN; CDR2 reads SYDVKM. This CDR3 has 14 residues.

This clone was seen only once. This rearrangement joins TRBV28 to TRBJ1-4, with a tentative D call TRBD1 (5 bases). The CDR3 is 12 amino acids. Looked up from germline, CDR1 is MDHEN and CDR2 is SYDVKM. V dropped 1 base and J dropped 11 bases, with 8 bases sitting between them. CDR3 sequence (DNA): TGTGCCAGCAGTTTATCCAGGGATAAACTGTTTTTT. Amino acids: CASSLSRDKLFF.

The chain uses TRBV5-4 and TRBJ1-1; D is possibly TRBD1 (5 bases). This CDR3 spans 19 amino acids. In germline, CDR1 is SGHNT, CDR2 YYREEE (reference sequence). V gave up 0 bases and J gave up 0 bases, with 21 bases separating them. The CDR3 spells CASSLGGLSAPVMNTEAFF. The CDR3 nucleotides are TGTGCCAGCAGCTTGGGGGGACTTTCCGCACCCGTAATGAACACTGAAGCTTTCTTT.

The CDR3 protein is CAIARTGLSYEQYF. In nucleotides, the CDR3 is TGTGCCATAGCCCGGACGGGGCTCTCCTACGAGCAGTACTTC. V and J are TRBV15 and TRBJ2-7; perhaps D is TRBD1 or TRBD2 (5 bases each). V dropped 10 bases and J dropped 0 bases, with 16 bases sitting between them. Per germline, CDR1 LNHNV and CDR2 YYDKDF (reference sequence). The CDR3 totals 14 residues.